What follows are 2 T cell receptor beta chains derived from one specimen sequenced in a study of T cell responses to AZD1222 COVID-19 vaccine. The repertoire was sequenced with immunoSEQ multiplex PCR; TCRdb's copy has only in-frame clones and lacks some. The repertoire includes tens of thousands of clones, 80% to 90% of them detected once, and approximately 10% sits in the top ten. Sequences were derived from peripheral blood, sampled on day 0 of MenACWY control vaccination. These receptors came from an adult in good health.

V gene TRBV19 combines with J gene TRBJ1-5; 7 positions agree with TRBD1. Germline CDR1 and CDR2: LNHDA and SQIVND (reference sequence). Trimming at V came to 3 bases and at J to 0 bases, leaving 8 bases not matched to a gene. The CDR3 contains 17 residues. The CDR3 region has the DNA TGTGCCAGTAGTATTGAGGGCAGGGGGATTAGCAATCAGCCCCAGCATTTT. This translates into CASSIEGRGISNQPQHF.

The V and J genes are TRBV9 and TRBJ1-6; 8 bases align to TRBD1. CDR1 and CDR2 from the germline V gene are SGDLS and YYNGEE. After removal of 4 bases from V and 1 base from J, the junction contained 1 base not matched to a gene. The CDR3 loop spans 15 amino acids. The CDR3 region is CASSTGGSYNSPLHF. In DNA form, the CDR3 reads TGTGCCAGCAGCACAGGGGGGTCCTATAATTCACCCCTCCACTTT.